These 25 T cell receptor beta chains were sequenced from one sample in a study of blood T cell repertoires in COVID-19. Assay: immunoSEQ multiplex PCR; the TCRdb copy retains only in-frame clones and omits some. Among approximately 500,000 clones listed, roughly nine tenths were seen once. The material sequenced was peripheral blood. Every receptor here comes from a woman aged 45-60 years with COVID-19, enrolled during active disease.

The J gene is TRBJ1-6, the V gene TRBV30; 8 bases fit TRBD1. The germline V gene encodes CDR1 GTSNPN and CDR2 SVGIG (reference sequence). The CDR3 sequence is 20 residues long. The V gene end was trimmed by 0 bases and the J gene end by 7 bases; junction bases not matched to a gene: 20. The CDR3 loop reads CAWSVPRPDRAPLLNSPLHF. The CDR3 bases are TGTGCCTGGAGTGTTCCCCGGCCGGACAGGGCCCCTCTTTTGAATTCACCCCTCCACTTT.

This clone was seen once. This chain connects TRBV19 to TRBJ2-7; 12 bases line up with TRBD2. V lost 5 bases to trimming and J lost 3 bases; unmatched junction nucleotides: 5. Germline values: CDR1 LNHDA, CDR2 SQIVND (reference sequence). This CDR3 region has 15 residues. The CDR3 loop is CASSPTLAGGYEQYF. In DNA, the CDR3 is TGTGCCAGTAGTCCCACACTAGCGGGGGGCTACGAGCAGTACTTC.

This clone is a singleton in its sample. The CDR3 region has the DNA TGTGCCAGCAGCAACCGGGATACGGGCTATGGCTACACCTTC. It yields the protein CASSNRDTGYGYTF. The gene calls are TRBV9 and TRBJ1-2; D is unresolved. V lost 4 bases to trimming and J lost 4 bases, with 14 bases between them. Germline V gene lookup returns CDR1 SGDLS and CDR2 YYNGEE. The CDR3 length is 14 residues.

The rearrangement uses TRBV19 and TRBJ1-2, with a possible D match to TRBD1 (6 bases). Between the trimmed V and J ends, which lost 8 bases and 8 bases, there was a span of 21 bases. Germline V gene lookup returns CDR1 LNHDA and CDR2 SQIVND (reference sequence). This CDR3 comprises 14 residues. CDR3 DNA sequence: TGTGCCAGTTCTACACCCTATGGGGGCGACGGCTACACCTTC. This encodes CASSTPYGGDGYTF.

The chain joins TRBV3-1 (or the pseudogene TRBV3-2) to TRBJ2-3, with a tentative D call TRBD2 (6 bases). Trimming shortened V by 1 base and J by 2 bases, and 10 bases separated the two germline ends. The CDR3 has 15 residues. From germline, CDR1 is LGHDT and CDR2 YNNKEL (reference sequence). This CDR3 reads CASSQGLVSTDTQYF. CDR3 coding DNA: TGTGCCAGCAGCCAAGGACTAGTATCCACAGATACGCAGTATTTT.

The rearrangement links TRBV6-5 to TRBJ2-7; no definite D call. V was pared by 7 bases and J by 1 base, with 5 bases between. The CDR3 is made up of 11 amino acids. The germline CDR1 and CDR2 sequences are MNHEY and SVGAGI. CDR3 bases: TGTGCCAGCACTAATTCCTACGAGCAGTACTTC. Translated, it gives CASTNSYEQYF.

The rearrangement joins TRBV5-6 to TRBJ2-7; a possible D gene is TRBD1 (6 bases). CDR3 size: 13 residues. The germline gives CDR1 SGHDT, CDR2 YYEEEE. Between the trimmed V and J ends, which lost 4 bases and 5 bases, there was a span of 13 bases. The CDR3 loop reads CASSRTGIDEQYF. DNA for the CDR3: TGTGCCAGCAGCCGAACAGGGATCGACGAGCAGTACTTC.

As regards this clone: This specimen includes other DNA sequences encoding the same CDR3. The V call is TRBV28, the J call TRBJ1-1; the match to TRBD1 covers 7 bases. This CDR3 has 10 amino acids. CDR1 is MDHEN and CDR2 is SYDVKM in the germline V gene. V lost 6 bases and J lost 8; bases outside the gene matches: 0. This CDR3 reads CASRDREAFF. The DNA of the CDR3 is TGTGCCAGCAGGGACAGGGAAGCTTTCTTT.

The chain joins TRBV20-1 to TRBJ2-1; 9 bases match TRBD2. The CDR3 runs 16 residues. Germline V lookup: CDR1 DFQATT, CDR2 SNEGSKA (reference sequence). Germline trimming cut 3 bases from V and 3 bases from J; bases unmatched to any gene: 9. The CDR3 DNA reads TGCAGTGCTAGTAGGCGGGGGGGAATCAGCTACAATGAGCAGTTCTTC. Translated: CSASRRGGISYNEQFF.

This clone has only a few counts. The genes are TRBV7-9 and TRBJ1-2; D is perhaps TRBD1 (5 bases). Germline lookup yields CDR1 SEHNR and CDR2 FQNEAQ (reference sequence). V lost 1 base to trimming and J lost 8 bases, with 20 bases between them. The CDR3 consists of 16 residues. CDR3 protein: CASSLESRTPLVGYTF. As DNA, the CDR3 is TGTGCCAGCAGCTTAGAGAGTCGGACACCCTTGGTGGGCTACACCTTC.

V gene TRBV19 combines with J gene TRBJ2-3; 11 positions agree with TRBD2. CDR3 size: 14 residues. The V segment lost 10 bases and the J segment 4 bases; nucleotides outside the gene matches: 7. The germline gives CDR1 LNHDA, CDR2 SQIVND (reference sequence). For the CDR3, the DNA is TGTGCCACCACTAGCGGGGGCGCCCCAGATACGCAGTATTTT. It yields the protein CATTSGGAPDTQYF.

The chain has TRBV19 and TRBJ1-1, with D possibly TRBD1 on 5 matching bases. Germline V lookup: CDR1 LNHDA, CDR2 SQIVND (reference sequence). Trimming removed 0 bases from V and 8 bases from J, with 10 bases in between. This CDR3 is 13 amino acids long. CDR3 sequence reads: CASSIDLGGEAFF. As DNA, the CDR3 is TGTGCCAGTAGTATAGATTTGGGGGGGGAAGCTTTCTTT.

This chain links TRBV7-2 with TRBJ2-7; possible D gene TRBD1, 6 bases. The CDR3 length is 13 residues. Looked up from germline, CDR1 is SGHTA and CDR2 is FQGNSA. The germline V and J ends were trimmed by 6 bases and 3 bases, with 12 bases remaining between them. The CDR3 coding sequence is TGTGCCAGCAGACAGGGACACAGCTACGAGCAGTACTTC. Translating it yields CASRQGHSYEQYF.

This clone was found once. CDR3 sequence: CASSFTGESGDSYGYTF. The DNA of the CDR3 is TGTGCCAGCAGTTTCACAGGGGAATCAGGGGATAGCTATGGCTACACCTTC. The rearrangement uses TRBV28 and TRBJ1-2, with 7 positions matching TRBD1. Germline V lookup: CDR1 MDHEN, CDR2 SYDVKM. V shed 3 bases and J 4 bases; nucleotides not matched to a gene: 14. The CDR3 length is 17 residues.

This clone was counted between two and nine times. This chain joins TRBV7-9 and TRBJ1-2, with D perhaps matching TRBD1 (5 bases). The CDR3 has 15 amino acids. CDR1 is SEHNR, CDR2 FQNEAQ, per germline (reference sequence). The V and J ends lost 1 base and 2 bases respectively, with 11 bases between them. The CDR3 DNA reads TGTGCCAGCAGCTTAGGGGGCACGGACAACTATGGCTACACCTTC. Translation: CASSLGGTDNYGYTF.

V usage is TRBV19 and J usage is TRBJ1-3, with D perhaps TRBD1 (5 bases). Germline CDR1 is LNHDA and CDR2 is SQIVND (reference sequence). V was clipped by 5 bases and J by 4 bases, with 12 bases between them. The CDR3 spans 14 residues. Here the CDR3 reads CASSEQVSGNTIYF. The CDR3 DNA is TGTGCCAGTAGTGAACAGGTGTCGGGAAACACCATATATTTT.

The J gene is TRBJ1-1, the V gene TRBV19; 8 bases align to TRBD1. Germline V gene lookup returns CDR1 LNHDA and CDR2 SQIVND (reference sequence). J lost 0 bases, V lost 4 bases, and 10 bases had no gene match. This CDR3 is 17 amino acids long. CDR3 in amino acids: CASSRRGTGPMNTEAFF. CDR3 in DNA: TGTGCCAGTAGTAGGCGGGGGACAGGTCCCATGAACACTGAAGCTTTCTTT.

This chain joins TRBV30 and TRBJ2-7; 7 nucleotides agree with TRBD1. The CDR3 length is 13 residues. V lost 1 base to trimming and J lost 6 bases; unmatched junction nucleotides: 6. CDR1 GTSNPN and CDR2 SVGIG come from the germline V gene (reference sequence). CDR3 in DNA: TGTGCCTGGAGTGGGTTTACAGGGGTCGAGCAGTACTTC. Translated, it gives CAWSGFTGVEQYF.

The chain couples TRBV3-1 (or the pseudogene TRBV3-2) to TRBJ2-3; 11 bases map to TRBD2. The V and J ends lost 0 bases and 2 bases, in that order; junction bases with no gene match: 13. CDR1 is LGHDT, CDR2 YNNKEL, per germline (reference sequence). This CDR3 region has 20 residues. The CDR3 spells CASSQDRRIASGGYTDTQYF. The CDR3 DNA reads TGTGCCAGCAGCCAAGATAGGCGGATTGCTAGCGGGGGGTACACAGATACGCAGTATTTT.

The chain is built from TRBV6-5 and TRBJ2-7, with 13 bases lining up with TRBD2. The V gene's germline CDR1 is MNHEY and CDR2 SVGAGI. The trim removed 6 bases at V and 4 bases at J, leaving 6 bases unmatched. There are 15 residues in the CDR3. CDR3 DNA: TGTGCCAGCAGGGGACTAGCGGGGATTGAATACGAGCAGTACTTC. Translation: CASRGLAGIEYEQYF.

The rearrangement links TRBV5-5 to TRBJ2-7; 9 bases align to TRBD2. Losses at the gene ends were 7 bases for V and 2 bases for J; bases not matched to a gene: 7. CDR1 and CDR2 from the germline V gene are SGHKS and YYEKEE (reference sequence). The CDR3 is made up of 14 amino acids. CDR3 sequence: CASFLAGGPYEQYF. The CDR3 region has the DNA TGTGCCAGCTTTTTGGCGGGGGGGCCCTACGAGCAGTACTTC.

The rearrangement joins TRBV6-5 to TRBJ1-1, with TRBD1 matching 7 bases. This CDR3 has 14 residues. Germline trimming cut 6 bases from V and 4 bases from J; bases unmatched to any gene: 8. Germline CDR1 MNHEY, CDR2 SVGAGI. CDR3 sequence: CASSGTASSTEAFF. The CDR3 DNA reads as TGTGCCAGCAGCGGGACAGCTAGTAGCACTGAAGCTTTCTTT.

The chain is built from TRBV30 and TRBJ2-3, with a tentative D call TRBD2 (6 bases). Per the germline V gene, CDR1 is GTSNPN and CDR2 is SVGIG (reference sequence). V was trimmed by 5 bases and J by 1 base, leaving 16 bases between them. The CDR3 consists of 15 residues. The CDR3 reads CAWGLGGYGTDTQYF. CDR3 sequence (DNA): TGTGCCTGGGGACTCGGGGGATATGGCACAGATACGCAGTATTTT.

The chain is built from TRBV28 and TRBJ2-7; 10 nucleotides align to TRBD1. V lost 8 bases and J lost 6; bases outside the gene matches: 10. This CDR3 is 14 amino acids long. The germline V gene encodes CDR1 MDHEN and CDR2 SYDVKM. The CDR3: CASRLGTGVSEQYF. Here the CDR3 DNA reads TGTGCCAGCCGCCTAGGGACAGGGGTCTCCGAGCAGTACTTC.

V gene TRBV7-9 combines with J gene TRBJ1-2, with 11 bases matching TRBD1. Trimming took 5 bases from V and 3 from J; bases not matched to a gene: 8. The CDR3 is made up of 16 amino acids. Germline V gives CDR1 SEHNR, CDR2 FQNEAQ (reference sequence). The CDR3 spells CASSGFPGQGDYGYTF. As DNA, the CDR3 is TGTGCCAGCAGCGGATTTCCGGGACAGGGGGACTATGGCTACACCTTC.